The 2 T cell receptor beta chains below were found in one sample sequenced in a study of blood T cell repertoires in COVID-19. Assay used: immunoSEQ multiplex PCR; TCRdb lists only in-frame clones, some missing. The data hold 150,000 or so clones, with roughly 87% observed a single time. Input material: PBMCs or T cells enriched from blood (not recorded which). These TCRs come from a woman aged 50 to 60 who had recovered from COVID-19.

This chain joins TRBV7-9 and TRBJ2-7; 8 bases agree with TRBD1. Per germline, CDR1 SEHNR and CDR2 FQNEAQ (reference sequence). With V trimmed by 7 bases and J by 5 bases, 7 bases remained unmatched. The CDR3 is made up of 13 amino acids. CDR3 in amino acids: CASTDRGPHEQYF. DNA of the CDR3: TGTGCCAGCACCGACAGGGGTCCCCACGAGCAGTACTTC. The variable domain in full, with the rest retrieved from reference TRBV7-9 and TRBJ2-7, is DTGVSQNPRHKITKRGQNVTFRCDPISEHNRLYWYRQTLGQGPEFLTYFQNEAQLEKSRLLSDRFSAERPKGSFSTLEIQRTEQGDSAMYLCASTDRGPHEQYFGPGTRLTVT.

The rearrangement uses TRBV5-1 and TRBJ2-3, with 12 bases matching TRBD2. Germline V gene lookup returns CDR1 SGHRS and CDR2 YFSETQ. V was pared by 2 bases and J by 4 bases, with 5 bases of the junction left unmatched. The CDR3 is 16 amino acids. CDR3 residues: CASSFRLAGAADTQYF. Here the CDR3 DNA reads TGCGCCAGCAGCTTCCGACTAGCGGGAGCAGCAGATACGCAGTATTTT.